This record concerns one T cell receptor (beta chain) sequence. Time point in this sample: persistent/refractory GD, antithyroid drugs over 5 years with positive TRAb. Preparation of the TCR library used RNA extracted from PBMCs. This sample was included in a study of regulatory T cells in long-lasting Graves disease. With 7 bases clipped from V and 4 bases from J, the junction kept 6 bases outside the gene matches. In germline, CDR1 is SQVTM, CDR2 ANQGSEA. The CDR3 length is 13 residues. To make TCR beta libraries, researchers used iRepertoire HTBI primers and Arm-PCR of CDR3 regions. TCRdb re-analysed the multiplex PCR reads in MiXCR, keeping a single row per CDR3 protein. Among about 340,000 distinct CDR3 sequences listed, 15% to 20% were seen once.

Sequencing used peripheral blood mononuclear cells (PBMCs), obtained when the disease was refractory, from a patient treated with antithyroid drugs. The chain uses TRBV29-1 and TRBJ1-2, with TRBD1 matching over 10 bases. The TCR originated in a female donor with Graves disease. The chain's CDR3 is CSAADRGIYGYTF. The CDR3 bases are TGCAGCGCGGCGGACAGGGGGATCTATGGCTACACCTTC.